This record concerns one T cell receptor (beta chain) sequence. Everyone who took part was about 18 to 89 years old, and they came from about two dozen US areas. This sample was taken from a study of blood T cell repertoires in COVID-19. Study processing details: Scientists estimated how many nucleated cells there were by amplifying reference gene primers. Profiled with immunoSEQ multiplex PCR; TCRdb holds only in-frame clones, not every one. The D gene and trimming were derived from the DNA, and the V and J assignments and clone size from that table. The sample lists 310,000 or so clones; 90% were seen once. Germline V CDR1 and CDR2: SGHTA, FQGNSA. Trimming stripped 2 bases from V and 10 bases from J, with 17 bases between. This CDR3 spans 14 amino acids.

V usage is TRBV7-2 and J usage is TRBJ1-2, with a tentative D call TRBD1 (5 bases). The sequenced sample was PBMCs or T cells enriched from blood (not recorded which). This receptor was taken from a woman under 30 with acute COVID-19. The CDR3, as DNA: TGTGCCAGCAGCTTATCGATTCTGGGACTGATCTACACCTTC. Its protein product is CASSLSILGLIYTF.